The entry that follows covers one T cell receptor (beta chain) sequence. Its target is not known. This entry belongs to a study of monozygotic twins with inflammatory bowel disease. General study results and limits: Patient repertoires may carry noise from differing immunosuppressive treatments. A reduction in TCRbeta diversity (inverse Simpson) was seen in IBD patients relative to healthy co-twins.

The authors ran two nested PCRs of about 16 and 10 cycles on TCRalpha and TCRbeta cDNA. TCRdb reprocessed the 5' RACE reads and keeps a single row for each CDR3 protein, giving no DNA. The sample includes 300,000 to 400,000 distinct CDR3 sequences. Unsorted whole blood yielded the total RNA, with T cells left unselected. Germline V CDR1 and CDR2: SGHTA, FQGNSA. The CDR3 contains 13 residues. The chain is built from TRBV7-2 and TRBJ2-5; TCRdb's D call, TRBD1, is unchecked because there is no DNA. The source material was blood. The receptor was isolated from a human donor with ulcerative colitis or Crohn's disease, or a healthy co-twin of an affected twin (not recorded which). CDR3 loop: CASNGGPTETQYF.